One sample yielded the 2 T cell receptor beta chains listed below, sequenced in a study of early T cells in non-severe SARS-CoV-2 infection. TCRdb redid the calling of the 5' RACE reads with MiXCR, one entry per CDR3 protein. Here the sample spans around 23,000 distinct CDR3 sequences, around 5% being singletons. The sequencing sample was made of whole blood. The source is an adult who was a healthcare worker with PCR-confirmed SARS-CoV-2 infection or an uninfected control (not recorded which).

This clonotype showed up many times. J is TRBJ1-2 and V is TRBV7-2; no definite D call. Trimming cost V 6 bases and J 4 bases, with 12 bases left between them. The CDR3 contains 13 residues. Germline CDR1 and CDR2: SGHTA and FQGNSA. CDR3 region: CASSSIGFYGYTF. Here the CDR3 DNA reads TGTGCCAGCAGTTCCATCGGATTCTATGGCTACACCTTC.

This clonotype was picked up many times. This chain joins TRBV13 and TRBJ1-6; no reliable D call. The CDR3 totals 17 residues. V was trimmed by 5 bases and J by 1 base, leaving 15 bases between them. The V gene's germline CDR1 is PRHDT and CDR2 FYEKMQ (reference sequence). CDR3 coding DNA: TGTGCCAGCAGCCACGGCGGGATTAGGTCCTATAATTCACCCCTCCACTTT. It is translated as CASSHGGIRSYNSPLHF.